Listed below are T cell receptor beta chains from one sample, sequenced in a study of cytomegalovirus exposure and HLA in healthy donors. The method was immunoSEQ multiplex PCR; TCRdb's version includes in-frame clones alone and lacks a portion of them. The repertoire has 95,000 to 110,000 clones, approximately 79% of them found once; the top ten carry roughly 5.9%. Sequenced input: PBMCs. Receptors were obtained from a man aged 55 to 70 in good health and CMV-seropositive. Each CDR3 is given with its conserved first and last residue. Fields, in order: D gene, J gene, V gene, clone size, CDR3 DNA, CDR3 protein. A D gene is named only where the DNA matches it firmly. Size tells how often a clone was seen (once, few, many) or the class of an expanded clone, and some rows leave it out.

TRBD2,TRBJ2-1,TRBV27,.,TGTGCCAGCAGTGGCCCTAGCGGGGGGGCAGGGAATGAGCAGTTCTTC,CASSGPSGGAGNEQFF
TRBD1,TRBJ2-5,TRBV11-3,.,TGTGCCAGCAGCCCGGGACAGGGGGCGGGCGAGACCCAGTACTTC,CASSPGQGAGETQYF
.,TRBJ1-1,TRBV15,once,TGTGCCACCAGCAGCCGTAGGAGGGGCACTGAAGCTTTCTTT,CATSSRRRGTEAFF
.,TRBJ2-1,TRBV21-1,.,TGTGCCAGCAGCAAAGCTCCAGGGGGCGCTTCTTGGAATGAGCAGTTCTTC,CASSKAPGGASWNEQFF
TRBD1,TRBJ2-3,TRBV25-1,few,TGTGCCAGCAGTGAACAGACAGGGGGCACAGATACGCAGTATTTT,CASSEQTGGTDTQYF
.,TRBJ2-1,TRBV11-3,.,TGTGCCAGCAGCGCCGGGACTCAGAATGAGCAGTTCTTC,CASSAGTQNEQFF
TRBD1,TRBJ1-2,TRBV6-1,.,TGTGCCAGCAGTGAAACCCCGGGACAGGGTGGCTACACCTTC,CASSETPGQGGYTF
TRBD1,TRBJ2-2,TRBV5-1,.,TGCGCCAGCAGCTTGGAGTCAGGGGGCAACACCGGGGAGCTGTTTTTT,CASSLESGGNTGELFF
.,TRBJ1-2,TRBV5-8,.,TGTGCCAGCAGCTTGGGGGAGCTCTATGGCTACACCTTC,CASSLGELYGYTF
.,TRBJ2-5,TRBV5-1,.,TGCGCCAGCATGGCGGAGGTTGCCCCGTCAACAGAGACCCAGTACTTC,CASMAEVAPSTETQYF
TRBD2,TRBJ2-7,TRBV20-1,.,TGCAGTGCCAGCGGGGGTTACGAGCAGTACTTC,CSASGGYEQYF
TRBD1,TRBJ1-2,TRBV5-1,.,TGCGCCAGCAGCTTGGCCCGGGACAGGGGGCCGGATGGCTACACCTTC,CASSLARDRGPDGYTF
.,TRBJ2-3,TRBV5-1,.,TGCGCCAGCAGGTTGGCACAGAGCACAGATACGCAGTATTTT,CASRLAQSTDTQYF
.,TRBJ2-7,TRBV11-2,.,TGTGCCAGCAGCTTAGATCAGTTGGGCGGGGGCCCCTACGAGCAGTACTTC,CASSLDQLGGGPYEQYF
.,TRBJ1-2,TRBV4-3,.,TGCGCCAGCAGCCGACAACGGGGTAGCTATGGCTACACCTTC,CASSRQRGSYGYTF
TRBD1,TRBJ2-3,TRBV11-3,.,TGTGCCAGCAGCTGGACAGGGGGCACAGATACGCAGTATTTT,CASSWTGGTDTQYF
.,TRBJ1-1,TRBV7-8,few,TGTGCCAGCAGCTTAGCGGGAGGGCGAGCTTTCTTT,CASSLAGGRAFF
TRBD2,TRBJ2-6,TRBV11-2,once,TGTGCCAGCAGCTACCCCCGGGAGGGGGGCTCTGGGGCCAACGTCCTGACTTTC,CASSYPREGGSGANVLTF
.,TRBJ1-3,TRBV5-1,.,TGCGCCAGCCGACCGACGGGGGCTGGAAACACCATATATTTT,CASRPTGAGNTIYF
.,TRBJ2-3,TRBV11-3,.,TGTGCCAGCTCGAGGGCCCCCCCAGATACGCAGTATTTT,CASSRAPPDTQYF
.,TRBJ2-7,TRBV27,.,TGTGCCAGCAGTTGGGGACACTCCTTGTCCGGTGTCTACGAGCAGTACTTC,CASSWGHSLSGVYEQYF
.,TRBJ2-7,TRBV13,once,TGTGCCAGCAGCTTAGGTGGGAGACTCTACGAGCAGTACTTC,CASSLGGRLYEQYF
.,TRBJ2-5,TRBV5-8,.,TGTGCCAGCAGCCTGGACAGAGTAAAGACCCAGTACTTC,CASSLDRVKTQYF
.,TRBJ1-3,TRBV7-9,few,TGTGCCAGCAGCTTAGAGTCGGGCAGGGGTCCGAACACCATATATTTT,CASSLESGRGPNTIYF
.,TRBJ1-1,TRBV4-1,few,TGCGCCAGCAGCCTGGACAGGAACACTGAAGCTTTCTTT,CASSLDRNTEAFF
TRBD2,TRBJ2-1,TRBV7-3,.,TGTGCCAGCAGCTCCCCGGGGGAAGCGGGGAGTCCCTACAATGAGCAGTTCTTC,CASSSPGEAGSPYNEQFF
.,TRBJ1-6,TRBV5-4,.,TGTGCCAGCAGCTTCGGCAGGGGAAATTCACCCCTCCACTTT,CASSFGRGNSPLHF
.,TRBJ1-2,TRBV5-1,.,TGCGCCAGCAGCGTTGGTGTTCCGGTTGGCTACACCTTC,CASSVGVPVGYTF
.,TRBJ1-2,TRBV19,.,TGTGCCAGTCAGGAGGGTCCCCTAAGGGACTATGGCTACACCTTC,CASQEGPLRDYGYTF
TRBD2,TRBJ2-5,TRBV4-3,.,TGCGCCAGCAGCCAAGATTACGGGACTAGCGGGGGCCAAGAGACCCAGTACTTC,CASSQDYGTSGGQETQYF
TRBD1,TRBJ1-1,TRBV27,few,TGTGCCAGCAGTTTCGGGACAGGGCTTCGGTCTTTCTTT,CASSFGTGLRSFF
.,TRBJ2-7,TRBV21-1,.,TGTGCCAGCAGCAAAAAAGGGACAGGGGCCCTCTCCTACGAGCAGTACTTC,CASSKKGTGALSYEQYF
TRBD2,TRBJ2-3,TRBV29-1,once,TGCAGCGTTAGCGGGGGGGCCCGTGATGATACGCAGTATTTT,CSVSGGARDDTQYF
TRBD1,TRBJ1-5,TRBV6-5,few,TGTGCCAGCAGACGGACAGGCTATCAGCCCCAGCATTTT,CASRRTGYQPQHF
.,TRBJ2-2,TRBV19,.,TGTGCCAGCCGAGATAGGGGGGGTGGGGAGCTGTTTTTT,CASRDRGGGELFF
.,TRBJ1-2,TRBV28,.,TGTGCCAGCAGTTTATCCCAGGGAGGAGACTATGGCTACACCTTC,CASSLSQGGDYGYTF
TRBD1,TRBJ1-5,TRBV2,.,TGTGCCAGCAGCGGACAGGGTAGCAATCAGCCCCAGCATTTT,CASSGQGSNQPQHF
.,TRBJ1-1,TRBV2,.,TGTGCCAGCAGTGTGAACCCCTATGAAGCTTTCTTT,CASSVNPYEAFF
.,TRBJ1-1,TRBV18,.,TGTGCCAGCTCCGCACAGGGAACTATGAACACTGAAGCTTTCTTT,CASSAQGTMNTEAFF
.,TRBJ2-7,TRBV7-2,.,TGTGCCAGCAGCAGGAGGGGCGGGGGCCGATTCTACGAGCAGTACTTC,CASSRRGGGRFYEQYF
TRBD2,TRBJ2-7,TRBV12-5,.,TGTGCTAGTGGTCAGAGCGGGGTTAGCTCCTACGAGCAGTACTTC,CASGQSGVSSYEQYF
.,TRBJ1-1,TRBV5-5,.,TGTGCCAGCAGCTTCCAGGGAAGTACTGAAGCTTTCTTT,CASSFQGSTEAFF
.,TRBJ1-1,TRBV29-1,.,TGCAGCGTTGAAGGGGCCAGAATGAACACTGAAGCTTTCTTT,CSVEGARMNTEAFF
TRBD2,TRBJ2-5,TRBV13,.,TGTGCCAGCAGCTTAGAAGGGCTAGCGGGGAAAGAGGCCCAGTACTTC,CASSLEGLAGKEAQYF
.,TRBJ2-3,TRBV7-6,once,TGTGCCAGCAGCCGGGGACTAGGGGGCGCCGATACGCAGTATTTT,CASSRGLGGADTQYF
TRBD1,TRBJ1-4,TRBV12-5,.,TGTGCTAGTGGCGAGGGGGCGCGGGAAAAACTGTTTTTT,CASGEGAREKLFF
.,TRBJ1-2,TRBV5-1,.,TGCGCCAGCAGCTATGACAGCTTTATGGCGAAAGGCTACACCTTC,CASSYDSFMAKGYTF
TRBD2,TRBJ2-7,TRBV7-6,.,TGTGCCAGCAGCTCCGAGGGACTAGCTATATACGAGCAGTACTTC,CASSSEGLAIYEQYF
.,TRBJ1-1,TRBV7-8,once,TGTGCCAGCAGCTTACCTAATCGTAACACTGAAGCTTTCTTT,CASSLPNRNTEAFF
.,TRBJ2-2,TRBV6-5,.,TGTGCCAGCACCGTAGAGGGGGAGCTGTTTTTT,CASTVEGELFF
TRBD1,TRBJ1-1,TRBV15,.,TGTGCCACGAATACCGGGACAGGGCTAGAAGCTTTCTTT,CATNTGTGLEAFF
.,TRBJ1-2,TRBV18,.,TGTGCCAGCTCAGACCGCAAGGGGGACGGAGGAGGCTACACCTTC,CASSDRKGDGGGYTF
.,TRBJ1-1,TRBV5-4,few,TGTGCCAGCAGCCCCCCGATGGGCCGTGAAGCTTTCTTT,CASSPPMGREAFF